This entry lists 32 T cell receptor beta chains sequenced from one sample in a study of T cell responses to AZD1222 COVID-19 vaccine. The repertoire was sequenced with immunoSEQ multiplex PCR; TCRdb's copy has only in-frame clones and lacks some. The sample yields approximately 180,000 clones, roughly 90% seen once. The sample consisted of peripheral blood, taken on day 0 of AZD1222 vaccination. These receptors all come from an adult in good health.

The chain links TRBV7-7 to TRBJ1-6; D ambiguous. Per the germline V gene, CDR1 is SSHAT and CDR2 is FNYEAQ (reference sequence). V was cut by 5 bases and J by 3 bases, with 14 bases left in between. The CDR3 loop spans 16 amino acids. In DNA form, the CDR3 reads TGTGCCAGCAGCAGAGGCCCGGGGTACTATAATTCACCCCTCCACTTT. This translates into CASSRGPGYYNSPLHF. The whole variable domain, remainder taken from reference TRBV7-7 and TRBJ1-6, is GAGVSQSPRYKVTKRGQDVTLRCDPISSHATLYWYQQALGQGPEFLTYFNYEAQPDKSGLPSDRFSAERPEGSISTLTIQRTEQRDSAMYRCASSRGPGYYNSPLHFGNGTRLTVT.

V and J are TRBV7-2 and TRBJ2-1, with D uncertain. Per the germline V gene, CDR1 is SGHTA and CDR2 is FQGNSA. There are 13 residues in the CDR3. V lost 0 bases and J lost 6, with 6 bases in between. CDR3 DNA sequence: TGTGCCAGCAGCTTAGCCGAGGTCAATGAGCAGTTCTTC. Its translation is CASSLAEVNEQFF.

The chain couples TRBV10-3 to TRBJ1-2; D remains unclear. From germline, CDR1 is ENHRY and CDR2 SYGVKD. Trimming took off 6 bases at V and 2 bases at J, with 10 bases between the two ends. This CDR3 has 13 residues. The CDR3 region has the DNA TGTGCCATCAGCCAAGACATAAACTATGGCTACACCTTC. Protein product: CAISQDINYGYTF.

This rearrangement joins TRBV7-9 to TRBJ2-1; TRBD1 or TRBD2 may be the D gene (5 bases each). From germline, CDR1 is SEHNR and CDR2 FQNEAQ (reference sequence). The CDR3 spans 15 residues. V was pared by 3 bases and J by 1 base, with 10 bases between. The CDR3 reads CASSFRDGSYNEQFF. The CDR3 DNA is TGTGCCAGCAGCTTCCGGGACGGATCCTACAATGAGCAGTTCTTC.

This chain links TRBV27 with TRBJ2-1; 7 bases fit TRBD2. Unmatched junction bases numbered 12, after V lost 7 bases and J lost 9 bases. The CDR3 is 14 amino acids. From germline, CDR1 is MNHEY and CDR2 SMNVEV (reference sequence). The CDR3 DNA reads TGTGCCAGCACCCCCTCTGCGGGAGAGATTGAGCAGTTCTTC. Amino acids: CASTPSAGEIEQFF.

The rearrangement uses TRBV7-2 and TRBJ2-7; D may match TRBD1 or TRBD2 (5 bases each). Germline CDR1 is SGHTA and CDR2 is FQGNSA. Trimming took off 1 base at V and 6 bases at J, with 13 bases between the two ends. This CDR3 is built from 14 residues. CDR3 residues: CASSLGGARGEQYF. CDR3 bases: TGTGCCAGCAGCTTAGGAGGGGCGCGTGGCGAGCAGTACTTC.

The J gene is TRBJ1-3, the V gene TRBV3-1 (or the pseudogene TRBV3-2); no clear D gene. This CDR3 has 15 residues. V dropped 4 bases and J dropped 1 base, with 11 bases sitting between them. The germline gives CDR1 LGHDT, CDR2 YNNKEL (reference sequence). As DNA, the CDR3 is TGTGCCAGCAGCCCAGTAGTTGGATCTGGAAACACCATATATTTT. Amino acid sequence: CASSPVVGSGNTIYF.

The V gene is TRBV30, the J gene TRBJ2-3, with D maybe TRBD1 (6 bases). CDR1 GTSNPN and CDR2 SVGIG come from the germline V gene (reference sequence). The CDR3 covers 15 residues. V was clipped by 2 bases and J by 0 bases, with 12 bases between them. Here the CDR3 DNA reads TGTGCCTGGAGTTCCGGGACATTCAGCACAGATACGCAGTATTTT. It specifies CAWSSGTFSTDTQYF. Using reference TRBV30 and TRBJ2-3 for the parts outside the CDR3, the full variable domain is SQTIHQWPATLVQPVGSPLSLECTVEGTSNPNLYWYRQAAGRGLQLLFYSVGIGQISSEVPQNLSASRPQDRQFILSSKKLLLSDSGFYLCAWSSGTFSTDTQYFGPGTRLTVL.

V is TRBV6-5 and J is TRBJ1-1, with D possibly being TRBD1 (6 bases). Trimming took off 6 bases at V and 5 bases at J, with 19 bases between the two ends. The CDR3 totals 15 residues. The germline V gene has CDR1 MNHEY and CDR2 SVGAGI. The CDR3 here is CASRLIQGAGTEAFF. The DNA for the CDR3 is TGTGCCAGCAGACTCATACAGGGCGCGGGGACTGAAGCTTTCTTT.

This clone turned up a few times. The chain is built from TRBV6-5 and TRBJ2-7; 8 bases are shared with TRBD2. This CDR3 region has 15 residues. The germline CDR1 and CDR2 sequences are MNHEY and SVGAGI. After removal of 5 bases from V and 7 bases from J, the junction contained 13 bases not matched to a gene. The CDR3 loop reads CASSPTGGITVEQYF. The CDR3 DNA reads as TGTGCCAGCAGTCCGACGGGGGGGATTACCGTTGAGCAGTACTTC.

This chain joins TRBV7-2 and TRBJ1-3, with 10 positions matching TRBD1. The germline V gene has CDR1 SGHTA and CDR2 FQGNSA. The junction had 10 bases not matched to a gene; V was cut back by 2 bases and J by 6 bases. This CDR3 spans 17 amino acids. The CDR3 is CASSLRGPGQGINTIYF. The DNA for the CDR3 is TGTGCCAGCAGCTTACGGGGACCGGGACAGGGGATAAACACCATATATTTT.

This chain links TRBV4-1 with TRBJ2-7; 9 bases are a match to TRBD1. With 3 bases clipped from V and 2 bases from J, the junction kept 2 bases outside the gene matches. There are 14 residues in the CDR3. Germline V CDR1 and CDR2: MGHRA, YSYEKL. As DNA, the CDR3 is TGCGCCAGCAGCCAGGGGACAGGGCCCTACGAGCAGTACTTC. Translating gives CASSQGTGPYEQYF.

This chain links TRBV23-1 with TRBJ1-5; D remains unclear. TRBV23-1 is an ORF, with its function uncertain. This CDR3 has 9 amino acids. V lost 4 bases and J 15 bases, leaving 7 bases between the germline ends. The CDR3 region has the DNA TGCGCCAGCAGTCCTTGGATGCATTTT. This translates into CASSPWMHF.

The V call is TRBV29-1, the J call TRBJ2-7; D might be TRBD1 (6 bases). V lost 7 bases and J 0 bases, leaving 13 bases between the germline ends. CDR1 SQVTM and CDR2 ANQGSEA come from the germline V gene. CDR3 size: 13 residues. The CDR3 sequence: CSARGGSSYEQYF. DNA for the CDR3: TGCAGCGCAAGAGGGGGAAGCTCCTACGAGCAGTACTTC.

The table lists this clone with a few counts. The chain employs TRBV5-1 and TRBJ2-2, with D perhaps TRBD2 (5 bases). Germline V gene data show CDR1 as SGHRS and CDR2 as YFSETQ. Deletions cut 4 bases from V and 7 bases from J, with 11 bases between. The CDR3 is 13 residues long. CDR3 protein: CASSTIEGGELFF. The CDR3 DNA reads as TGCGCCAGCAGCACGATCGAGGGCGGGGAGCTGTTTTTT.

The chain is built from TRBV9 and TRBJ2-3, with D maybe TRBD1 (6 bases). The CDR3 covers 17 residues. CDR1 is SGDLS, CDR2 YYNGEE, per germline. The ends were cut back, 3 bases at V and 0 bases at J, with 17 bases in the middle. The CDR3 region is CASSEPPGQPSTDTQYF. In DNA, the CDR3 is TGTGCCAGCAGCGAGCCGCCGGGACAACCGAGCACAGATACGCAGTATTTT.

V is TRBV3-1 (or the pseudogene TRBV3-2) and J is TRBJ1-2; D gene uncertain. The germline V gene encodes CDR1 LGHDT and CDR2 YNNKEL (reference sequence). The CDR3 runs to 14 residues. Trimming took off 1 base at V and 4 bases at J, with 10 bases between the two ends. CDR3 protein: CASSQGTDAYGYTF. In nucleotides, the CDR3 is TGTGCCAGCAGCCAAGGGACGGACGCCTATGGCTACACCTTC.

This clone appeared a few times. This chain uses TRBV2 with TRBJ2-1; 7 bases line up with TRBD2. Looked up from germline, CDR1 is SNHLY and CDR2 is FYNNEI. The CDR3 is 15 residues long. Trimming at V came to 4 bases and at J to 2 bases, leaving 5 bases not matched to a gene. The CDR3 is CASSAGRETYNEQFF. CDR3 DNA: TGTGCCAGCAGTGCTGGGCGGGAGACCTACAATGAGCAGTTCTTC.

V is TRBV11-2 and J is TRBJ1-1; TRBD1 might be the D (6 bases). The V gene lost 5 bases and the J gene lost 6 bases, with 22 bases spanning the gap. The CDR3 has 16 residues. CDR1 is SGHAT, CDR2 FQNNGV, per germline. The CDR3 nucleotides read TGTGCCAGCAGCCTAAGCCACAGGGTATACTTATCTGAAGCTTTCTTT. The encoded protein is CASSLSHRVYLSEAFF.

The rearrangement uses TRBV19 and TRBJ1-3; D uncertain. Germline V lookup: CDR1 LNHDA, CDR2 SQIVND (reference sequence). This CDR3 is built from 16 residues. The V end lost 3 bases, the J end lost 7 bases, and 19 bases lay between the germline ends. The CDR3 reads CASSIGPPGRRNTIYF. The DNA for the CDR3 is TGTGCCAGTAGTATCGGCCCACCGGGCCGGAGGAACACCATATATTTT.

The chain employs TRBV15 and TRBJ2-1; 7 bases map to TRBD2. Germline lookup yields CDR1 LNHNV and CDR2 YYDKDF (reference sequence). With V trimmed by 0 bases and J by 5 bases, 7 bases remained unmatched. The CDR3 runs 16 residues. DNA of the CDR3: TGTGCCACCAGCAGAGATCTGGTGCTAGCGGACAATGAGCAGTTCTTC. Its protein product is CATSRDLVLADNEQFF.

The V gene is TRBV24-1, the J gene TRBJ1-1, with 11 bases fitting TRBD1. Unmatched junction bases numbered 7, after V lost 2 bases and J lost 12 bases. Germline loops: CDR1 KGHDR, CDR2 SFDVKD. CDR3 length: 14 residues. The CDR3 region is CATSDSGTGGMTFF. The CDR3 DNA sequence: TGTGCCACCAGTGATTCGGGGACAGGGGGTATGACTTTCTTT.

This clone has only a few counts. The V call is TRBV10-3, the J call TRBJ1-2; TRBD1 matches at 9 bases. The germline gives CDR1 ENHRY, CDR2 SYGVKD. V was pared by 5 bases and J by 1 base, with 8 bases of the junction left unmatched. The CDR3 is 16 residues long. Here the CDR3 DNA reads TGTGCCATCAGTCCGGGACAGGGCGACGTTAACTATGGCTACACCTTC. Translating it yields CAISPGQGDVNYGYTF.

The chain links TRBV9 to TRBJ2-1, with TRBD1 as a possible D gene (5 bases). Germline V gene lookup returns CDR1 SGDLS and CDR2 YYNGEE. The germline V and J ends were trimmed by 2 bases and 2 bases, with 11 bases remaining between them. This CDR3 region has 15 residues. CDR3 sequence (DNA): TGTGCCAGCAGCGTGGGGCTGAACCCCTACAATGAGCAGTTCTTC. Residues: CASSVGLNPYNEQFF.

The chain combines TRBV24-1 with TRBJ1-2; 7 bases match TRBD1. V shed 3 bases and J 6 bases; nucleotides not matched to a gene: 3. This CDR3 is 13 amino acids long. Germline V gene data show CDR1 as KGHDR and CDR2 as SFDVKD. CDR3 DNA: TGTGCCACCAGTGATCGGGACAGCGATGGCTACACCTTC. It codes for CATSDRDSDGYTF.

This clone has a single count. The chain carries TRBV3-1 (or the pseudogene TRBV3-2) and TRBJ2-3, with D perhaps TRBD2 (8 bases). Per the germline V gene, CDR1 is LGHDT and CDR2 is YNNKEL (reference sequence). V gave up 0 bases and J gave up 2 bases, with 18 bases separating them. The length of the CDR3 is 18 residues. CDR3 in amino acids: CASSQDSGDSLATDTQYF. CDR3 DNA sequence: TGTGCCAGCAGCCAAGATAGCGGGGACAGCTTAGCCACAGATACGCAGTATTTT.

This clone was recorded only once. V is TRBV7-2 and J is TRBJ2-5; D remains unclear. The germline gives CDR1 SGHTA, CDR2 FQGNSA. The CDR3 length is 14 residues. Trimming cost V 4 bases and J 4 bases, with 13 bases left between them. The CDR3 DNA is TGTGCCAGCAGCTCGGTCGCCTCCAGAGAGACCCAGTACTTC. It encodes CASSSVASRETQYF. Full variable domain (outside the CDR3, taken from reference TRBV7-2 and TRBJ2-5): GAGVSQSPSNKVTEKGKDVELRCDPISGHTALYWYRQSLGQGLEFLIYFQGNSAPDKSGLPSDRFSAERTGGSVSTLTIQRTQQEDSAVYLCASSSVASRETQYFGPGTRLLVL.

The chain joins TRBV19 to TRBJ2-1, with 9 bases identical to TRBD1. V lost 4 bases, J lost 0 bases, and 1 base stayed unmatched. The CDR3 extends over 15 amino acids. Per the germline V gene, CDR1 is LNHDA and CDR2 is SQIVND (reference sequence). This chain's CDR3 is CASSTGQGSYNEQFF. CDR3 sequence (DNA): TGTGCCAGTAGTACGGGACAGGGCTCCTACAATGAGCAGTTCTTC.

V usage is TRBV20-1 and J usage is TRBJ1-5; D remains unclear. Per the germline V gene, CDR1 is DFQATT and CDR2 is SNEGSKA (reference sequence). V lost 3 bases and J 2 bases, leaving 8 bases between the germline ends. This CDR3 has 13 amino acids. CDR3 in amino acids: CSASGGGNQPQHF. CDR3 nucleotides: TGCAGTGCTAGTGGAGGCGGCAATCAGCCCCAGCATTTT.

The chain couples TRBV5-6 to TRBJ1-4, with D perhaps TRBD1 (6 bases). With 0 bases removed from V and 14 bases from J, the gap between germline ends came to 20 bases. This CDR3 region has 15 residues. Germline CDR1 reads SGHDT; CDR2 reads YYEEEE. CDR3 coding DNA: TGTGCCAGCAGCTTGGTAGGGCAGGGGCCGTCACTCCTGTTTTTT. Amino acids: CASSLVGQGPSLLFF.

This clone was detected once. The genes are TRBV12-3 or TRBV12-4 and TRBJ2-7; D unclear. Trimming took off 3 bases at V and 7 bases at J, with 7 bases between the two ends. CDR3 length: 11 amino acids. The CDR3 protein is CASSFYGEQYF. The DNA for the CDR3 is TGTGCCAGCAGTTTTTATGGGGAGCAGTACTTC.

This chain connects TRBV4-1 to TRBJ1-5, with D tentatively TRBD1 (6 bases). This CDR3 is 15 amino acids long. The germline V gene encodes CDR1 MGHRA and CDR2 YSYEKL. Trimming cost V 2 bases and J 3 bases, with 11 bases left between them. This CDR3 is CASSQSGQNNQPQHF. The CDR3 DNA reads as TGCGCCAGCAGCCAATCTGGACAGAACAATCAGCCCCAGCATTTT.